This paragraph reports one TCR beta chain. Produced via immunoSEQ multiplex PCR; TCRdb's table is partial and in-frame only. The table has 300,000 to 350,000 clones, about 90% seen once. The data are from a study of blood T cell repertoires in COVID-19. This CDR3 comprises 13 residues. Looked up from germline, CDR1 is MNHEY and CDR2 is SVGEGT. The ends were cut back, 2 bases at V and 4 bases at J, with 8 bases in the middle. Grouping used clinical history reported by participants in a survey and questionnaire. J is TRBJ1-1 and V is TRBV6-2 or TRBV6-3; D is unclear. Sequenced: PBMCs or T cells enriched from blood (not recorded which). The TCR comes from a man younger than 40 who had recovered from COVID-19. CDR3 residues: CASSYGRLTEAFF. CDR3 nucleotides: TGTGCCAGCAGTTACGGAAGACTCACTGAAGCTTTCTTT.